This T cell receptor (beta chain) appears in the sequencing data of a study of blood T cells in healthy people across ages. Using a J-beta primer mix together with a sample-barcoded 5' primer, a second PCR was run for about 6 to 12 cycles. TCRdb re-analysed the 5' RACE reads in MiXCR, keeping a single row per CDR3 protein. The sample includes around 900,000 distinct CDR3 sequences, roughly 51% of them seen just once. Every donor gave 7.5 to 10 milliliters of peripheral blood. Isolated per sample were at least 6 million PBMCs. Study conclusions and caveats: The study found more naive CD4+ cells and higher diversity in long-lived than aged donors. Any changes in expanded clonotypes were possibly confounded, as donor CMV status remained unknown.

On this clonotype: Its matching antigen is unknown.

V was shortened by 1 base and J by 7 bases, with 11 bases between the two germline ends. Germline loops: CDR1 SGHTA, CDR2 FQGNSA. CDR3 length equals 14 residues. Sequencing was performed on blood. The J gene is TRBJ2-1, the V gene TRBV7-2, with a possible D match to TRBD1 (5 bases). The TCR originated in a woman aged 55-69 years in good health. DNA for the CDR3: TGTGCCAGCAGCTTAGATAGGGGTCGTAATGAGCAGTTCTTC. Translated: CASSLDRGRNEQFF.